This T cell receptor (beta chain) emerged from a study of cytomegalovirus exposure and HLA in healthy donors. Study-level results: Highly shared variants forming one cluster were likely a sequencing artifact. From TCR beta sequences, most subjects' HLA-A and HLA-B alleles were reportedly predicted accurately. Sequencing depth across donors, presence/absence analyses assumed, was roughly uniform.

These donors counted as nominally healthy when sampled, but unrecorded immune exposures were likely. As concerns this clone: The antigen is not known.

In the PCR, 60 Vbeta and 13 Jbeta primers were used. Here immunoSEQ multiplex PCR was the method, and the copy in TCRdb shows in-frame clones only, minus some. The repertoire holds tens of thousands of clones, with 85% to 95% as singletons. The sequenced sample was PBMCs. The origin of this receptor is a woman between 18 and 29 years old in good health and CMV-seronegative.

The CDR3 DNA reads TGCAGTGCTAGTCGAGATACGCAGTATTTT. This encodes CSASRDTQYF. V and J are TRBV20-1 and TRBJ2-3; D remains ambiguous. Germline V gives CDR1 DFQATT, CDR2 SNEGSKA (reference sequence). The CDR3 totals 10 residues. The ends were cut back, 3 bases at V and 5 bases at J, with 3 bases in the middle.